This T cell receptor beta chain is from a study of blood T cells in healthy people across ages. CDR1 and CDR2 (germline): MNHEY, SVGAGI. This CDR3 region has 15 residues. Worth noting for this clonotype: A junction end diverges from the germline sequence, so it may reflect a read error.

Then a second PCR, running roughly 7 to 11 cycles, was carried out with a sample-barcoded 5' primer and a J-beta primer mix. TCRdb processed the 5' RACE reads anew with MiXCR; each CDR3 protein has one entry. The sample includes approximately 1.5 million distinct CDR3 sequences, around 40% of them seen just once. The chain combines TRBV6-5 with TRBJ2-2; D is unclear. The clonotype originates from a young woman in good health. Sequencing was performed on blood. CDR3 loop: CAGSYGPTNTGELFF. The CDR3 DNA sequence: TGTGCCGGCAGTTATGGACCCACGAACACCGGGGAGCTGTTTTTT.